The clone carrying this T cell receptor beta chain occurred many times. Carrying unique molecular identifiers, the cDNA also gained a universal primer site through template switching. TCRdb ran MiXCR on the 5' RACE reads and lists one entry per CDR3 protein. The profile shows roughly 690,000 distinct CDR3 sequences, roughly 6.2% of them singletons. This record comes from a study of identical twins. All of the donors were Caucasians in good health. V dropped 3 bases and J dropped 4 bases, with 12 bases sitting between them. Germline CDR1 is SQVTM and CDR2 is ANQGSEA. The CDR3 is made up of 13 amino acids.

This chain uses TRBV29-1 with TRBJ2-5; a possible D gene is TRBD1 (5 bases). The sample consisted of naive T cells sorted from blood. The TCR sequence derives from a man aged 18 to 30 in good health. The CDR3 DNA reads TGCAGCGTTGACTGGCAGGGTGTAGAGACCCAGTACTTC. It specifies CSVDWQGVETQYF.